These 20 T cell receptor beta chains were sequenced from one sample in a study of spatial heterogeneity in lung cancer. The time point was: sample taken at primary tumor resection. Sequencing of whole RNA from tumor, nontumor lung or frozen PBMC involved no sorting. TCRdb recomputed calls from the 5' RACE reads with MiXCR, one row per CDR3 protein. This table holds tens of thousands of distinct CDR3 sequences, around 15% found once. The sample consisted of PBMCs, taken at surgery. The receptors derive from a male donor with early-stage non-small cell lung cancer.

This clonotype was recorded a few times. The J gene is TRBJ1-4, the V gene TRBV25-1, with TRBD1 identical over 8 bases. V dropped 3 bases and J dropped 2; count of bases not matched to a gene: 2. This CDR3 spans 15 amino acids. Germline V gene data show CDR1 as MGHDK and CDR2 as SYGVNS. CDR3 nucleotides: TGTGCCAGCAGTGATCGGACAGGGACTAATGAAAAACTGTTTTTT. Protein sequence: CASSDRTGTNEKLFF.

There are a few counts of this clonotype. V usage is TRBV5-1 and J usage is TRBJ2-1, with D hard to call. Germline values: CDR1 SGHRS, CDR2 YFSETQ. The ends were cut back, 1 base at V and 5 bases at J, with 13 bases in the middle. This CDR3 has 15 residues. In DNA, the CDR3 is TGCGCCAGCAGCTTGCAGACAAGAGCTGACAATGAGCAGTTCTTC. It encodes CASSLQTRADNEQFF.

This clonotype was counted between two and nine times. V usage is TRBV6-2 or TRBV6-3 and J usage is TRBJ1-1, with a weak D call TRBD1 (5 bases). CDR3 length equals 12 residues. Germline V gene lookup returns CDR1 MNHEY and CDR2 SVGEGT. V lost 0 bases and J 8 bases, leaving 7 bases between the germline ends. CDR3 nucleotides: TGTGCCAGCAGTTACTCGAACAGGGAAGCTTTCTTT. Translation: CASSYSNREAFF.

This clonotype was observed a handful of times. The CDR3 reads CASQRGEETQYF. The CDR3 DNA sequence: TGTGCCAGCCAGAGAGGGGAAGAGACCCAGTACTTC. This chain joins TRBV7-9 and TRBJ2-5; D might be TRBD1 or TRBD2, each matching 5 bases. Germline V lookup: CDR1 SEHNR, CDR2 FQNEAQ (reference sequence). Trimming cost V 8 bases and J 3 bases, with 10 bases left between them. CDR3 size: 12 residues.

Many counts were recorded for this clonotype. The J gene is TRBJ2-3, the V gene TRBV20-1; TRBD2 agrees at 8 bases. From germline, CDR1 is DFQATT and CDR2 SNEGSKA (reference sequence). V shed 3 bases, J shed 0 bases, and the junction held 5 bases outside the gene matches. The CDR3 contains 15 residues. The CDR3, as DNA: TGCAGTGCTAGCTTAGCGGGACCTAGCACAGATACGCAGTATTTT. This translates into CSASLAGPSTDTQYF.

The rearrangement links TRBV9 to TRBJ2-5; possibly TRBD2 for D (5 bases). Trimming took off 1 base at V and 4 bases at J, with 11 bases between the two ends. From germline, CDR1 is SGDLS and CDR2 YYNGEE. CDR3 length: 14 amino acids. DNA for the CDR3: TGTGCCAGCAGCGTAACTAGTATGGGAGAGACCCAGTACTTC. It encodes CASSVTSMGETQYF. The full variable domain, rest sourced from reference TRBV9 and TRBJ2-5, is DSGVTQTPKHLITATGQRVTLRCSPRSGDLSVYWYQQSLDQGLQFLIQYYNGEERAKGNILERFSAQQFPDLHSELNLSSLELGDSALYFCASSVTSMGETQYFGPGTRLLVL.

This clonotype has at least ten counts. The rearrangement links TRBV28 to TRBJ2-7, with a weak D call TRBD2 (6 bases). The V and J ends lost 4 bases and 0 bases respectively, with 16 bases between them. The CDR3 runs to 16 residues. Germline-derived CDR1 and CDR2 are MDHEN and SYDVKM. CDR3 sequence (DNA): TGTGCCAGCAGTTATAAACTAGCCGTAAGCTCCTACGAGCAGTACTTC. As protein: CASSYKLAVSSYEQYF.

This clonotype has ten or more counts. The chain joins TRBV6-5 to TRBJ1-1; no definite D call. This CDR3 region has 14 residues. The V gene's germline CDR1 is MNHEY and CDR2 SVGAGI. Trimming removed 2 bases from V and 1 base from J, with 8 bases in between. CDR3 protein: CASSYRYENTEAFF. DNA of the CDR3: TGTGCCAGCAGTTACCGGTATGAGAACACTGAAGCTTTCTTT.

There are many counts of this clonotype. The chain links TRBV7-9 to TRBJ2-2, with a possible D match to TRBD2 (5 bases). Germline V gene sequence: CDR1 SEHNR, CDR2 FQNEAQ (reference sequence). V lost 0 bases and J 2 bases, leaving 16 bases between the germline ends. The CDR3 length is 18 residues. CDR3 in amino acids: CASSLAELRRANTGELFF. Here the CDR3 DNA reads TGTGCCAGCAGCTTAGCGGAGCTTAGGCGGGCAAACACCGGGGAGCTGTTTTTT.

The DNA for the CDR3 is TGTGCCAGCAGTGAGGGTAGCGGCCCCCAAGAGACCCAGTACTTC. It is translated as CASSEGSGPQETQYF. The V call is TRBV2, the J call TRBJ2-5; the D gene is possibly TRBD2 (6 bases). The germline V gene encodes CDR1 SNHLY and CDR2 FYNNEI. This CDR3 contains 15 residues. The germline V and J ends were trimmed by 3 bases and 1 base, with 12 bases remaining between them. The variable domain in full, with the rest retrieved from reference TRBV2 and TRBJ2-5, is EPEVTQTPSHQVTQMGQEVILRCVPISNHLYFYWYRQILGQKVEFLVSFYNNEISEKSEIFDDQFSVERPDGSNFTLKIRSTKLEDSAMYFCASSEGSGPQETQYFGPGTRLLVL.

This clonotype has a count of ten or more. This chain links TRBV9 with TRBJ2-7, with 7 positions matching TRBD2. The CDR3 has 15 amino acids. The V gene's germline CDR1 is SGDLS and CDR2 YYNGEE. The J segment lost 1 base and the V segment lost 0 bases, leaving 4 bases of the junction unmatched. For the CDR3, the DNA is TGTGCCAGCAGCGTAGCCCTAGCGGATTCCTACGAGCAGTACTTC. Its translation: CASSVALADSYEQYF.

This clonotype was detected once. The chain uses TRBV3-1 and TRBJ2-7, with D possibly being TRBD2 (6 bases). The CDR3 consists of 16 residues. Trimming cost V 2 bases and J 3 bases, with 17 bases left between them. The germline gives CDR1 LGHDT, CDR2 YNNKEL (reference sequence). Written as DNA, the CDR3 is TGTGCCAGCAGCCAACCTCTTTCCGGGACTCGCTACGAGCAGTACTTC. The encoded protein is CASSQPLSGTRYEQYF.

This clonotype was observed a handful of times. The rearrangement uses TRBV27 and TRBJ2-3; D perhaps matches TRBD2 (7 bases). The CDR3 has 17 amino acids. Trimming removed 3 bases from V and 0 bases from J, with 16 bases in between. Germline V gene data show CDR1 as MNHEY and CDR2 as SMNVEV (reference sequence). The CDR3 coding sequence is TGTGCCAGCAGTTTCGTGGGAGGGGGAACGAGCACAGATACGCAGTATTTT. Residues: CASSFVGGGTSTDTQYF.

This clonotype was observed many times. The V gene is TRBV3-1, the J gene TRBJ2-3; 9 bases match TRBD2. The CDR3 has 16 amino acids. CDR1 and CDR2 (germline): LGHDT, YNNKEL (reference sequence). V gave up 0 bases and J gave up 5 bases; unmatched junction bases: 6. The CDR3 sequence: CASSQDRLTSGDTQYF. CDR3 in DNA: TGTGCCAGCAGCCAAGATCGGTTGACTAGCGGAGATACGCAGTATTTT.

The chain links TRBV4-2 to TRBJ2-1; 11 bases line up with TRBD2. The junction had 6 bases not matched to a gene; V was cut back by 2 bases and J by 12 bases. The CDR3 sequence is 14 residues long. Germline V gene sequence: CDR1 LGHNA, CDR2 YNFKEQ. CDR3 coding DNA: TGTGCCAGCAGCCAACTAGCGGGGGGTACTGGGCAGTTCTTC. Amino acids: CASSQLAGGTGQFF.

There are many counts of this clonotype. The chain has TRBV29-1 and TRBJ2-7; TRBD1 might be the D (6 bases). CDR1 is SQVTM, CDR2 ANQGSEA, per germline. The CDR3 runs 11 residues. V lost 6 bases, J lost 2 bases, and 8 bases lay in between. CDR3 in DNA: TGCAGCGTCGGACAGCCCTACGAGCAGTACTTC. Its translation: CSVGQPYEQYF.

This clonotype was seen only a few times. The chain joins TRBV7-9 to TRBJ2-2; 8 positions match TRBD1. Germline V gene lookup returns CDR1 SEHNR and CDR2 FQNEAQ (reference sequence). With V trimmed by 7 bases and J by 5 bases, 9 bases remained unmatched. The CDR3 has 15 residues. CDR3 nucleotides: TGTGCCAGCACCTCCAGGGGGCCAGTAACCGGGGAGCTGTTTTTT. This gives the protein CASTSRGPVTGELFF.

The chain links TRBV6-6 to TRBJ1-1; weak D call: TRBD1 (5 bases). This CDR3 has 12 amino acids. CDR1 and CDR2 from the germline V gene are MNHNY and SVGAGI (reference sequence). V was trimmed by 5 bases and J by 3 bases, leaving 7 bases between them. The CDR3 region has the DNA TGTGCCAGCAGTCCCAGGGACACTGAAGCTTTCTTT. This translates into CASSPRDTEAFF.

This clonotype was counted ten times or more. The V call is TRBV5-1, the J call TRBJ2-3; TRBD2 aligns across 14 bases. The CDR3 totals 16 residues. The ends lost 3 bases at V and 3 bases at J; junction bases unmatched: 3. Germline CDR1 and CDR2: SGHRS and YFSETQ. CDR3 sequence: CASSSGTSGGTDTQYF. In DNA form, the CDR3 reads TGCGCCAGCAGCTCCGGGACTAGCGGGGGTACAGATACGCAGTATTTT.

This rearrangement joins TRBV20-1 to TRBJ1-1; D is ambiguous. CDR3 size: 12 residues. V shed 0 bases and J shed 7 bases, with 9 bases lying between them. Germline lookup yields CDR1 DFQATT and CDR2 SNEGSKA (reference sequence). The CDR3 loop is CSARDQGGEAFF. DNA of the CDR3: TGCAGTGCTAGAGATCAAGGCGGTGAAGCTTTCTTT.